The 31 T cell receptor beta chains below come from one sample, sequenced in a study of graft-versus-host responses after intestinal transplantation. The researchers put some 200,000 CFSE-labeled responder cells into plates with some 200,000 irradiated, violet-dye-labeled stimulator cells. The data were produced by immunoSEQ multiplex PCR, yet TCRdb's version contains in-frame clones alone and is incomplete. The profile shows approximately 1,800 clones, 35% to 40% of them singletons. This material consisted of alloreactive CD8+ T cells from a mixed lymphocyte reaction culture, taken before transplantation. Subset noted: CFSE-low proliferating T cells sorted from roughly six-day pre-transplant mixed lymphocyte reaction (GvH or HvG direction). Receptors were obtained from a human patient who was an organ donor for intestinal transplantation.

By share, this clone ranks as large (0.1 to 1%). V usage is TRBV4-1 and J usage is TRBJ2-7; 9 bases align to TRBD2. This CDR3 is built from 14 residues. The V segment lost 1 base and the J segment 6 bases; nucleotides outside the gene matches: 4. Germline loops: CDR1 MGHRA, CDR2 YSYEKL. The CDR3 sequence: CASSQGRGGPEQYF. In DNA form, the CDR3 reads TGCGCCAGCAGCCAAGGGCGGGGGGGCCCCGAGCAGTACTTC.

This chain's CDR3 is CASSYSTRWNTEAFF. CDR3 in DNA: TGTGCCAGCAGTTACTCGACGAGGTGGAACACTGAAGCTTTCTTT. The V call is TRBV27, the J call TRBJ1-1, with D unclear. CDR1 and CDR2 from the germline V gene are MNHEY and SMNVEV (reference sequence). Trimming removed 4 bases at V and 1 base at J, with 13 bases between. The CDR3 loop spans 15 amino acids.

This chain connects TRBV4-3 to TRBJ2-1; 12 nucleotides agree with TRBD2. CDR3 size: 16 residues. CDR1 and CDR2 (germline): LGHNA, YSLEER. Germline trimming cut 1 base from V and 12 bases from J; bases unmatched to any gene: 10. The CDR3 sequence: CASSQVGLAGGRSQFF. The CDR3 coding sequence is TGCGCCAGCAGCCAAGTGGGGCTAGCGGGGGGGCGCTCGCAGTTCTTC.

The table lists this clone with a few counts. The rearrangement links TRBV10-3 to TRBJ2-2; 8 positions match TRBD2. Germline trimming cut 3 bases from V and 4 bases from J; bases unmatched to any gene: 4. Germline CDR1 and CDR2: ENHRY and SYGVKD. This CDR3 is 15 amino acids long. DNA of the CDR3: TGTGCCATCAGTGACGGACTAGCCGGCACCGGGGAGCTGTTTTTT. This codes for CAISDGLAGTGELFF.

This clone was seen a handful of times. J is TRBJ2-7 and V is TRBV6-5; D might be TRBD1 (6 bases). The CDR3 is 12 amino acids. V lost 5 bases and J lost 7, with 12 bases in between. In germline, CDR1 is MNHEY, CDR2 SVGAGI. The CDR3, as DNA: TGTGCCAGCAGTCCATCAACAGGGGAGCAGTACTTC. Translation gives CASSPSTGEQYF.

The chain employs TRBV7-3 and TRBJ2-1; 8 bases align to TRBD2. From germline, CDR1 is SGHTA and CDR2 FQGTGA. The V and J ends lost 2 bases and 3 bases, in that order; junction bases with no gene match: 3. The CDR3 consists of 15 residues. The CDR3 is CASSLVAGGYNEQFF. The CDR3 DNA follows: TGTGCCAGCAGCTTAGTTGCGGGGGGCTACAATGAGCAGTTCTTC.

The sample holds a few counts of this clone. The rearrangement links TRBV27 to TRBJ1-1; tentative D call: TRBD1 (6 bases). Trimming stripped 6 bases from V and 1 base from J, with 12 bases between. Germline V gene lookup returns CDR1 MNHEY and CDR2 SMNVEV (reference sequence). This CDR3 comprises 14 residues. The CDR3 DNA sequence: TGTGCCAGCAGGTCCCCGGGACAGAACACTGAAGCTTTCTTT. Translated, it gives CASRSPGQNTEAFF.

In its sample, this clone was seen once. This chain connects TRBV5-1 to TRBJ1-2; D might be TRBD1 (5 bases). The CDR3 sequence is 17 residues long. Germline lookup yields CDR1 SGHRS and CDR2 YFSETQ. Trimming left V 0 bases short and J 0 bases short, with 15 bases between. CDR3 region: CASSLGAQGQTNYGYTF. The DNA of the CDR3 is TGCGCCAGCAGCTTGGGGGCCCAGGGCCAAACTAACTATGGCTACACCTTC.

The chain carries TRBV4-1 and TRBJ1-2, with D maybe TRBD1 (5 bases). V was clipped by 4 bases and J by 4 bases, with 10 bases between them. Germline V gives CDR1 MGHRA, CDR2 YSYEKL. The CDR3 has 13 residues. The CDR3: CASSPWGFYGYTF. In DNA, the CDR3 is TGCGCCAGCAGCCCCTGGGGGTTCTATGGCTACACCTTC.

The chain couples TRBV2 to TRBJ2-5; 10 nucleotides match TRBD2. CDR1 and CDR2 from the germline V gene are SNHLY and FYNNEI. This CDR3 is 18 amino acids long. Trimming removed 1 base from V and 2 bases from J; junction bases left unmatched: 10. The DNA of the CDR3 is TGTGCCAGCAGTGAAGGGAAGGGACTAGCGCTCTTTCAAGAGACCCAGTACTTC. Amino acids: CASSEGKGLALFQETQYF.

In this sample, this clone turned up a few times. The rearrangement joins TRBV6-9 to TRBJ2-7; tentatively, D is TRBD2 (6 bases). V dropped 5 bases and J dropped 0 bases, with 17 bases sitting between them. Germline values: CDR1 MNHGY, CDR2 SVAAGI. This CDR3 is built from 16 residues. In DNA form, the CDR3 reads TGTGCCAGCAGTGAAGCGCGGCGGGGTCTCTCCTACGAGCAGTACTTC. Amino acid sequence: CASSEARRGLSYEQYF.

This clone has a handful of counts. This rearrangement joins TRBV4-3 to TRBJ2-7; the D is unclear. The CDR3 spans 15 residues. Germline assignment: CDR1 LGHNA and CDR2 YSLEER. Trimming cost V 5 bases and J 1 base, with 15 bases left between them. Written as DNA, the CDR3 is TGCGCCAGCAGCACAAACCCGGCCCCGTCCTACGAGCAGTACTTC. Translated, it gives CASSTNPAPSYEQYF.

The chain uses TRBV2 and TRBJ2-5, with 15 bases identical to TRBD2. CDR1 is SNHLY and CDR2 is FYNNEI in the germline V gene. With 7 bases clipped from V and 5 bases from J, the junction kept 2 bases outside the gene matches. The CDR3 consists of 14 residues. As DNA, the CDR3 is TGTGCCAGCACCGGACTAGCGGGGGGGGAGACCCAGTACTTC. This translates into CASTGLAGGETQYF.

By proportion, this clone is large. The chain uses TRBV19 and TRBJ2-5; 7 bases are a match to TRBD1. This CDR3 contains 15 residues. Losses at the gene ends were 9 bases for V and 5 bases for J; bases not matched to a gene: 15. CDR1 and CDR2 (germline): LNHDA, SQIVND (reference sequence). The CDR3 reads CASKLRDSPTETQYF. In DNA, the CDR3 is TGTGCCAGCAAATTACGGGACAGCCCAACGGAGACCCAGTACTTC.

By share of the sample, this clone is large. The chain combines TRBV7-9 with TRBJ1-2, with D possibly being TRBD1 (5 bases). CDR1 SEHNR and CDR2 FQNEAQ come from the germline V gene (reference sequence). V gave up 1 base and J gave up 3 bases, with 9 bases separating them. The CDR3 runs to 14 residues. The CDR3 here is CASSLGGLDYGYTF. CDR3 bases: TGTGCCAGCAGCTTAGGGGGACTAGACTATGGCTACACCTTC.

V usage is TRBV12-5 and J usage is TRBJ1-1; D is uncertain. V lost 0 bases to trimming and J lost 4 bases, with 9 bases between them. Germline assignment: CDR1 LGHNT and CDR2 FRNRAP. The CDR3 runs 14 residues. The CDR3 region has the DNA TGTGCTAGTGGTTTGGTACTAGACCCCACTGAAGCTTTCTTT. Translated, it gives CASGLVLDPTEAFF.

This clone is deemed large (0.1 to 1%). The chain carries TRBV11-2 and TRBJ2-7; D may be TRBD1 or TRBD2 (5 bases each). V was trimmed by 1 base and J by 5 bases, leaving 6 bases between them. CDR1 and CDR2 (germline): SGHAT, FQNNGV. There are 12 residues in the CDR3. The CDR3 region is CASSLGGNEQYF. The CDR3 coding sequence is TGTGCCAGCAGCTTAGGGGGGAACGAGCAGTACTTC.

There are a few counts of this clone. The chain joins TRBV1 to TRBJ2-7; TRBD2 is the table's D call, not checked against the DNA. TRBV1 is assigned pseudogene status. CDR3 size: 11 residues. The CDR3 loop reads CTSSRAYEQYF. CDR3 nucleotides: TGCACCAGCAGCCGTGCGTACGAGCAGTACTTC.

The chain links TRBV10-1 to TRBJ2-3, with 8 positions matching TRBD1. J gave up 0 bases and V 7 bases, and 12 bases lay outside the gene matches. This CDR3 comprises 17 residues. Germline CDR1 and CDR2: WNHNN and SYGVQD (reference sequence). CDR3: CASTIRGTGPSTDTQYF. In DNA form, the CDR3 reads TGCGCCAGCACGATCCGCGGGACAGGCCCAAGCACAGATACGCAGTATTTT.

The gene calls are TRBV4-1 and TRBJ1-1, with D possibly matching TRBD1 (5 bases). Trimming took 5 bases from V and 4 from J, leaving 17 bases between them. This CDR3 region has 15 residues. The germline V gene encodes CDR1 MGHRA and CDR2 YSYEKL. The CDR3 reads CASSYETSQGTEAFF. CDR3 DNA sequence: TGCGCCAGCAGCTACGAGACAAGCCAGGGCACTGAAGCTTTCTTT.

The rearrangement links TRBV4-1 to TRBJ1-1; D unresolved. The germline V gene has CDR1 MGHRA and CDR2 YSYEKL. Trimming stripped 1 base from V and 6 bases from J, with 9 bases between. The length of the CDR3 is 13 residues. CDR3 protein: CASSQGGAAEAFF. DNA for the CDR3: TGCGCCAGCAGCCAAGGAGGCGCAGCTGAAGCTTTCTTT.

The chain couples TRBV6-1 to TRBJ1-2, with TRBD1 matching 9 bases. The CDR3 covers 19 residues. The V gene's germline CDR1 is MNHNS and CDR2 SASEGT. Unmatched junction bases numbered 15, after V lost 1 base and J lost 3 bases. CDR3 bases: TGTGCCAGCAGTGAAGTGTGGACACAGGGGACAGGGTTCGACTATGGCTACACCTTC. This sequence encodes CASSEVWTQGTGFDYGYTF.

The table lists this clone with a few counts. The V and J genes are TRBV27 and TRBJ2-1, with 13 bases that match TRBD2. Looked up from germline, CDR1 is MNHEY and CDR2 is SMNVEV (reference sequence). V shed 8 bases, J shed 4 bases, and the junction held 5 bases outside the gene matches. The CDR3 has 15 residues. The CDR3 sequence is CASRLLAGGYNEQFF. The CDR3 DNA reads TGTGCCAGCCGCCTACTAGCGGGGGGGTACAATGAGCAGTTCTTC.

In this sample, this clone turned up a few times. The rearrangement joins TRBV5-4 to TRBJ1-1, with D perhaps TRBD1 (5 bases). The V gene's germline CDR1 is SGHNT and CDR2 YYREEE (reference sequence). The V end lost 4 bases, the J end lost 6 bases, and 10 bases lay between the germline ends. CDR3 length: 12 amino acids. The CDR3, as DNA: TGTGCCAGCAGCCAGGGTGCCGCTGAAGCTTTCTTT. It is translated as CASSQGAAEAFF.

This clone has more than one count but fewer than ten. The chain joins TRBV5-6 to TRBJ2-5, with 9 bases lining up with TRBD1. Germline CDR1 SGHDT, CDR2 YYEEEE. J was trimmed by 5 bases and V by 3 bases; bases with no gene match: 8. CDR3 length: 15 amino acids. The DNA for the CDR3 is TGTGCCAGCAGCTGCCGGGACAGGGTTTGCGAGACCCAGTACTTC. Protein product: CASSCRDRVCETQYF. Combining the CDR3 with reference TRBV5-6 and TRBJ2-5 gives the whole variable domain DAGVTQSPTHLIKTRGQQVTLRCSPKSGHDTVSWYQQALGQGPQFIFQYYEEEERQRGNFPDRFSGHQFPNYSSELNVNALLLGDSALYLCASSCRDRVCETQYFGPGTRLLVL.

In DNA, the CDR3 is TGTGCCAGCAGTAGGACAGGGGGCTATAATTCACCCCTCCACTTT. This translates into CASSRTGGYNSPLHF. The chain uses TRBV11-2 and TRBJ1-6, with 10 bases matching TRBD1. Per the germline V gene, CDR1 is SGHAT and CDR2 is FQNNGV. V shed 6 bases and J 3 bases; nucleotides not matched to a gene: 2. The length of the CDR3 is 15 residues.

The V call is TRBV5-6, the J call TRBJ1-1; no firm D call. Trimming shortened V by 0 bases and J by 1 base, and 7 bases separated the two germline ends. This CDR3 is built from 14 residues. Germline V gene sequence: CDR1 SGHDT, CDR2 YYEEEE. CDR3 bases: TGTGCCAGCAGCTTGGCCCCCAGGAACACTGAAGCTTTCTTT. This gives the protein CASSLAPRNTEAFF.

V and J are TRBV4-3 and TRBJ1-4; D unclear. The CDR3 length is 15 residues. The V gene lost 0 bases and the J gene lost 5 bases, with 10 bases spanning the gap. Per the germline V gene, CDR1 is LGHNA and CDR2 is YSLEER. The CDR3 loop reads CASSQEGSLNEKLFF. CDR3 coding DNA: TGCGCCAGCAGCCAAGAGGGCAGCTTAAATGAAAAACTGTTTTTT.

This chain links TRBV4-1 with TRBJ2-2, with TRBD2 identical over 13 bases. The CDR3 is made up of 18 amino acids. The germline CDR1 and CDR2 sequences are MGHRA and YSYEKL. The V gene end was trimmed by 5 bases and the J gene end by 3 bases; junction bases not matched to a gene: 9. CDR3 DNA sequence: TGCGCCAGCAGCGGGGGACTAGCGGGGTCACTAGACACCGGGGAGCTGTTTTTT. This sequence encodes CASSGGLAGSLDTGELFF.

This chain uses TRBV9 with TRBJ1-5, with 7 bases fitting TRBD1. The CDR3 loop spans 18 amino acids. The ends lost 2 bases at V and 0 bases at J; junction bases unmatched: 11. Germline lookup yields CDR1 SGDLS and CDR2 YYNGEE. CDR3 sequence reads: CASSVDLGTVYSNQPQHF. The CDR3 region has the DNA TGTGCCAGCAGCGTGGACCTCGGGACAGTGTATAGCAATCAGCCCCAGCATTTT.

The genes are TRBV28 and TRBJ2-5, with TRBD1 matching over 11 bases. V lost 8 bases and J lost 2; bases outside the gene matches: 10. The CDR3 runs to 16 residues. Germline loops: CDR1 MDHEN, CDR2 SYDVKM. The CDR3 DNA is TGTGCCAGCGGCCTTAGGACAGGGGGCTGGCAAGAGACCCAGTACTTC. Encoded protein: CASGLRTGGWQETQYF.